This TCR beta chain was captured in a study of monozygotic twins with inflammatory bowel disease. Whole-study findings and limits: Diversity of TCRbeta measured by inverse Simpson was lower in IBD patients than in healthy co-twins. Patient repertoires may have gained variability from differing immunosuppressive treatments.

TCRdb re-called the 5' RACE reads and catalogs CDR3 proteins one per entry, DNA excluded. Recorded for this sample: tens of thousands of distinct CDR3 sequences. Of note for this clonotype: What it binds is unknown.

Germline V gene lookup returns CDR1 ENHRY and CDR2 SYGVKD. CDR3 size: 13 residues. The receptor was derived from a human donor with ulcerative colitis or Crohn's disease, or a healthy co-twin of an affected twin (not recorded which). The sample taken for sequencing was blood. V is TRBV10-3 and J is TRBJ2-2; the D gene TCRdb calls, TRBD2, cannot be checked with no DNA. CDR3 protein: CAISGEQGGELFF.